This paragraph covers one T cell receptor beta chain sequence. Its antigen is unknown. J gave up 2 bases and V 2 bases, and 1 base lay outside the gene matches. Germline lookup yields CDR1 MNHEY and CDR2 SMNVEV (reference sequence). The CDR3 runs 14 residues. The entry originates in a study of T cell responses to AZD1222 COVID-19 vaccine. Study-level information: Pooled samples include second doses given at about 4 or 12 weeks. Study observations and caveats: White British ancestry dominated among donors, who included more females, and clonal diversity was possibly underestimated. Scientists sampled the repertoires only once the peak T cell response had passed. Regions 160-218 and 743-854 held dominance among vaccine-associated CD4 TCRs, which spanned spike.

Here immunoSEQ multiplex PCR was the method, and the copy in TCRdb shows in-frame clones only, minus some. Altogether around 110,000 clones are present, about 90% being singletons, with the ten largest covering roughly 8%. The chain carries TRBV27 and TRBJ2-7; 9 bases fit TRBD1. Sample: peripheral blood, taken on day 0 of AZD1222 vaccination. The source is an adult in good health. The CDR3 nucleotides are TGTGCCAGCAGTTTAGGGACAGGGCCCTACGAGCAGTACTTC. Translation: CASSLGTGPYEQYF.